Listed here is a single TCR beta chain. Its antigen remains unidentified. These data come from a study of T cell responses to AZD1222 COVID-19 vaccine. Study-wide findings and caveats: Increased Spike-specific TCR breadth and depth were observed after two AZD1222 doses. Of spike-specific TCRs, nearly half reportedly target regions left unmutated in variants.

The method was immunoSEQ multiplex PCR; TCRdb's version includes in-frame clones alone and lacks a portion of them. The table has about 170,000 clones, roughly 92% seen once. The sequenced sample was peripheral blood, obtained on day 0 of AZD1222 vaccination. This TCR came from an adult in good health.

The CDR3 nucleotides are TGTGCCAGCAGCGTCGCCTCTAGCGGGGGAAACACAGATACGCAGTATTTT. This encodes CASSVASSGGNTDTQYF. This chain uses TRBV9 with TRBJ2-3, with 10 bases lining up with TRBD2. The V segment lost 2 bases and the J segment 2 bases; nucleotides outside the gene matches: 8. Germline lookup yields CDR1 SGDLS and CDR2 YYNGEE. The length of the CDR3 is 17 residues.